The 10 T cell receptor beta chains below all came from one sample that was sequenced in a study of blood T cell repertoires in COVID-19. Sequenced by immunoSEQ multiplex PCR; TCRdb stores in-frame clones only, minus some. The sample has more than 200,000 clones; approximately 86% are singletons. The sequenced material came from PBMCs or T cells enriched from blood (not recorded which). The source of these receptors is a woman aged 45 to 65 who had recovered from COVID-19.

The chain carries TRBV4-1 and TRBJ1-2, with D perhaps matching TRBD1 (5 bases). V was shortened by 1 base and J by 0 bases, with 9 bases between the two germline ends. The germline CDR1 and CDR2 sequences are MGHRA and YSYEKL. CDR3 size: 15 residues. CDR3 region: CASSQAAGANYGYTF. The CDR3 region has the DNA TGCGCCAGCAGCCAAGCAGCGGGGGCTAACTATGGCTACACCTTC.

J is TRBJ2-7 and V is TRBV14; 9 bases line up with TRBD1. This CDR3 is 16 amino acids long. Germline V gene data show CDR1 as SGHDN and CDR2 as FVKESK. V was clipped by 0 bases and J by 5 bases; unmatched bases: 8. CDR3 nucleotides: TGTGCCAGCAGCCAAGATTTGGGACAGGGTCCCCACGAGCAGTACTTC. Encoded protein: CASSQDLGQGPHEQYF.

The CDR3 sequence is CASSQLDRVNEQYF. CDR3 coding DNA: TGCGCCAGCAGCCAGCTGGACAGGGTCAACGAGCAGTACTTC. This rearrangement joins TRBV5-1 to TRBJ2-7, with TRBD1 identical over 8 bases. Germline CDR1 SGHRS, CDR2 YFSETQ. This CDR3 comprises 14 residues. The V segment lost 4 bases and the J segment 5 bases; nucleotides outside the gene matches: 8.

The chain combines TRBV4-1 with TRBJ2-5, with 7 bases matching TRBD1. Trimming took 4 bases from V and 1 from J; bases not matched to a gene: 6. Germline V gives CDR1 MGHRA, CDR2 YSYEKL. CDR3 length equals 15 residues. The chain's CDR3 is CASSRLSGGQETQYF. The CDR3 nucleotides read TGCGCCAGCAGCCGTCTTTCAGGGGGCCAAGAGACCCAGTACTTC.

V usage is TRBV24-1 and J usage is TRBJ2-7, with D perhaps matching TRBD1 (6 bases). The CDR3 extends over 16 amino acids. The germline V gene has CDR1 KGHDR and CDR2 SFDVKD. The V end lost 4 bases, the J end lost 9 bases, and 24 bases lay between the germline ends. The CDR3 region is CATSDSGTRKARGQYF. DNA for the CDR3: TGTGCCACCAGTGACTCCGGGACAAGAAAGGCACGGGGGCAGTACTTC.

In DNA, the CDR3 is TGTGCCAGCAGCTTATTCGCGGGAGGGGTTACATACTCCTACAATGAGCAGTTCTTC. Protein sequence: CASSLFAGGVTYSYNEQFF. This chain uses TRBV11-2 with TRBJ2-1, with 9 bases lining up with TRBD2. V shed 2 bases and J 0 bases; nucleotides not matched to a gene: 11. CDR3 length: 19 amino acids. Germline CDR1 is SGHAT and CDR2 is FQNNGV.

The CDR3 sequence: CASTLAASGSHEQFF. The CDR3 nucleotides read TGTGCCAGCACGTTAGCCGCTAGCGGGAGTCATGAGCAGTTCTTC. The chain joins TRBV7-2 to TRBJ2-1, with 10 bases matching TRBD2. CDR1 and CDR2 from the germline V gene are SGHTA and FQGNSA. This CDR3 comprises 15 residues. V lost 7 bases and J lost 8; bases outside the gene matches: 11.

This chain joins TRBV27 and TRBJ2-2; D is ambiguous. The CDR3 totals 15 residues. The V and J ends lost 7 bases and 1 base respectively, with 13 bases between them. Germline CDR1 reads MNHEY; CDR2 reads SMNVEV (reference sequence). CDR3 region: CASTLPRLNTGELFF. The CDR3 coding sequence is TGTGCCAGCACCCTCCCCAGATTGAACACCGGGGAGCTGTTTTTT.

In regard to this clone: This CDR3 is also generated by other DNA sequences in the sample. The DNA for the CDR3 is TGTGCCAGCAGTTCGACAGCCAACTATGGCTACACCTTC. Protein product: CASSSTANYGYTF. The V call is TRBV28, the J call TRBJ1-2, with D tentatively TRBD1 (5 bases). The CDR3 contains 13 residues. The V end was cut by 4 bases, the J end by 2 bases, with 8 bases between. CDR1 is MDHEN and CDR2 is SYDVKM in the germline V gene.

In this sample, this clone turned up once. The chain couples TRBV11-3 to TRBJ2-3; 8 bases line up with TRBD1. From germline, CDR1 is SGHNT and CDR2 YENEEA. This CDR3 contains 14 residues. V gave up 0 bases and J gave up 15 bases; unmatched junction bases: 11. The CDR3 is CASSLDNGDRPLYF. The CDR3 nucleotides read TGTGCCAGCAGCTTAGATAACGGGGACAGGCCTTTATATTTT.